Given below is one T cell receptor (beta chain) in context. Its target is not known. Constant-region reverse primers amplified full-length variable regions, followed by semi-nested Nested Universal Primer A PCR. From the 5' RACE reads, TCRdb called clonotypes with MiXCR, one entry per CDR3 protein. Of about 64,000 distinct CDR3 sequences listed, around a fifth are singletons. Trimming pared 4 bases from V and 4 bases from J, leaving 10 bases between. Per the germline V gene, CDR1 is LGHNA and CDR2 is YSLEER. The CDR3 totals 13 residues. General study findings and limits: Tumor memory CD4+ T cell TCR gene usage clustered with blood and lymph node memory CD4+ cells and lymph node naive CD4+ cells.

Sequencing input: memory CD4+ T cells sorted from a lymph node. Subset meaning: memory CD4+ T cells, CD4+CD45RO+CD25-. This TCR derives from a female donor with breast cancer. This chain connects TRBV4-3 to TRBJ1-2, with D possibly being TRBD1 (5 bases). CDR3 nucleotide sequence: TGCGCCAGCAGCCCAGATGGGGGCTATGGCTACACCTTC. Amino acid sequence: CASSPDGGYGYTF.